This T cell receptor (beta chain) was identified during a study of blood T cell repertoires in COVID-19. Study-wide background: COVID-19 samples, acute and convalescent, were from the United States, Italy and Spain. T cells, B-cell-depleted T cells, or PBMCs provided the cDNA or gDNA that served as material.

The length of the CDR3 is 17 residues. Germline CDR1 MDHEN, CDR2 SYDVKM. Unmatched junction bases numbered 16, after V lost 6 bases and J lost 5 bases. As originally analysed: Amplification of reference gene primers was used by the study to estimate nucleated cell counts. The method was immunoSEQ multiplex PCR; TCRdb's version includes in-frame clones alone and lacks a portion of them. V and J calls and clone size are copied from that table; D and trimming were computed from the DNA. The table has roughly 240,000 clones, about four fifths seen once; the top ten hold around 5%. This chain joins TRBV28 and TRBJ2-5; 9 bases line up with TRBD2. This receptor was identified in a woman in her 70s with acute or convalescent COVID-19. Source material: peripheral blood. The CDR3 bases are TGTGCCAGCAGACGTCCCGCTAGCGGGGCGATTTGGGAGACCCAGTACTTC. This translates into CASRRPASGAIWETQYF.